This T cell receptor (beta chain) is from a study of shared clonotypes between healthy human individuals. Looking at the study overall: Samples came from a couple of female and a few male donors aged 18 to 49.

TCRdb's copy holds only in-frame clones and misses some; the assay was immunoSEQ multiplex PCR. The sample contains around 510,000 clones, around three quarters of which appear only once. Comment on this clone: This sample includes further DNA sequences coding for the same CDR3.

J was trimmed by 4 bases and V by 3 bases; bases with no gene match: 2. The germline V gene encodes CDR1 MNHEY and CDR2 SMNVEV (reference sequence). This CDR3 is 14 amino acids long. V is TRBV27 and J is TRBJ2-7; 11 nucleotides line up with TRBD2. The source of this sequence is a woman in her thirties or forties in good health. Some clones in this sample may be carry-over from other donors' samples. The specimen sequenced was PBMCs. CDR3 in DNA: TGTGCCAGCAGTTTTAGCGGGAGGGGATACGAGCAGTACTTC. Protein sequence: CASSFSGRGYEQYF.